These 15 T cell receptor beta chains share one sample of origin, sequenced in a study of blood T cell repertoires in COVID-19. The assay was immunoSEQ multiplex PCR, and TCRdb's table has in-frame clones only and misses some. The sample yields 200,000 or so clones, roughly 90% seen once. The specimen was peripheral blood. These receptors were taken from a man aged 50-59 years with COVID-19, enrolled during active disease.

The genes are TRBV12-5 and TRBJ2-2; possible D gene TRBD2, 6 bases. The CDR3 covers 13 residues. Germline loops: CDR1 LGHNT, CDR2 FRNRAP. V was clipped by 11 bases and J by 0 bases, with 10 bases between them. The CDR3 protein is CAGGKSNTGELFF. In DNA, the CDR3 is TGTGCTGGGGGGAAATCGAACACCGGGGAGCTGTTTTTT.

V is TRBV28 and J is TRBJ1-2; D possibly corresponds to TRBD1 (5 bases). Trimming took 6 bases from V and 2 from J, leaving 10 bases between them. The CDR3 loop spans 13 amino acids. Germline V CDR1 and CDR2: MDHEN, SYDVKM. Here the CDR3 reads CASRKGRNYGYTF. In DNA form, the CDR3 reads TGTGCCAGCAGAAAGGGGCGAAACTATGGCTACACCTTC.

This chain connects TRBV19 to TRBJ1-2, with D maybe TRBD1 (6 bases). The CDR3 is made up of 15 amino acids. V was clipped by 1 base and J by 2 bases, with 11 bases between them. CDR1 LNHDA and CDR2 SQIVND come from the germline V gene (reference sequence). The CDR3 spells CASSIGQVINYGYTF. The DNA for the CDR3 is TGTGCCAGTAGTATAGGACAGGTTATCAACTATGGCTACACCTTC.

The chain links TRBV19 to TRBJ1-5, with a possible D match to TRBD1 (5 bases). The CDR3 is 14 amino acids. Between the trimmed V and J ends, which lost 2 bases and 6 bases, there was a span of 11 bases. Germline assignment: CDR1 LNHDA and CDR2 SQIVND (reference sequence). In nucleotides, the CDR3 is TGTGCCAGTAGTATACAGGGTTCTGGTCAGCCCCAGCATTTT. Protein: CASSIQGSGQPQHF.

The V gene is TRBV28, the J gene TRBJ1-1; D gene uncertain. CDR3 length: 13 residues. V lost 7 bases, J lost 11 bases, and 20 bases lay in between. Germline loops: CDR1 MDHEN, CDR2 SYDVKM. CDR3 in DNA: TGTGCCAGCAACCAGACACCCCACCTGTTCGCTTTCTTT. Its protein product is CASNQTPHLFAFF.

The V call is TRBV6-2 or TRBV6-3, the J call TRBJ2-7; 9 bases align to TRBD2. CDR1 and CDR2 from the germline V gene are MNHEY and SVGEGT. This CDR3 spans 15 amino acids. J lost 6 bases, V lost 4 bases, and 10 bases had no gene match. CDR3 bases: TGTGCCAGCAGTTCGTCAGCGGGGGGAAGTAGCGAGCAGTACTTC. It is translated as CASSSSAGGSSEQYF.

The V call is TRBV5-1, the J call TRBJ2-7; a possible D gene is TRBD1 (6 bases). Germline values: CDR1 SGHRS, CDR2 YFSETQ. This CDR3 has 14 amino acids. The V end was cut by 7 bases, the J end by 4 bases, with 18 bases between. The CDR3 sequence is CASGPGTWIYEQYF. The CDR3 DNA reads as TGCGCCAGCGGCCCCGGGACATGGATATACGAGCAGTACTTC.

In DNA, the CDR3 is TGCGCCAGCAGATTCGATAGCGGTTCCACAGATACGCAGTATTTT. Encoded protein: CASRFDSGSTDTQYF. J is TRBJ2-3 and V is TRBV5-1, with D maybe TRBD2 (6 bases). Trimming took off 5 bases at V and 2 bases at J, with 15 bases between the two ends. This CDR3 region has 15 residues. CDR1 and CDR2 from the germline V gene are SGHRS and YFSETQ.

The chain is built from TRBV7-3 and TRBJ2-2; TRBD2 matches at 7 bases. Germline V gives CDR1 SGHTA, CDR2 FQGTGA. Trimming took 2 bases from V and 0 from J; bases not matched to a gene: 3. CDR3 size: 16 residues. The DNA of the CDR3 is TGTGCCAGCAGCTTATCTGGACTAGCGAACACCGGGGAGCTGTTTTTT. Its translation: CASSLSGLANTGELFF.

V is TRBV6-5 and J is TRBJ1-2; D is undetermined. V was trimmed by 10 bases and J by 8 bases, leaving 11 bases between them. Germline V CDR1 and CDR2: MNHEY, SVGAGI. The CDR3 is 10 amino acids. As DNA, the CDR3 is TGTGCCACCCGACAAGTCGGCTACACCTTC. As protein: CATRQVGYTF.

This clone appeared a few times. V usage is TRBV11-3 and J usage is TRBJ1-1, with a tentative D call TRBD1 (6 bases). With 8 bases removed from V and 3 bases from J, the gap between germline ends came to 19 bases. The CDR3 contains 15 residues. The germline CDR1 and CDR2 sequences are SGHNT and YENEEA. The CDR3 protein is CASPKQGRLDTEAFF. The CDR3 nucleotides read TGTGCCAGCCCCAAACAGGGCCGTCTGGACACTGAAGCTTTCTTT. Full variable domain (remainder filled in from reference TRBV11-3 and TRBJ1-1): EAGVVQSPRYKIIEKKQPVAFWCNPISGHNTLYWYLQNLGQGPELLIRYENEEAVDDSQLPKDRFSAERLKGVDSTLKIQPAELGDSAVYLCASPKQGRLDTEAFFGQGTRLTVV.

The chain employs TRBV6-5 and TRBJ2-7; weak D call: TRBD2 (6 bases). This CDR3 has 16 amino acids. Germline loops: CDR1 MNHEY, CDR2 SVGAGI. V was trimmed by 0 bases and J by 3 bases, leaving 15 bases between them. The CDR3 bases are TGTGCCAGCAGTTACTCGAAGGGACGCGGGGACTACGAGCAGTACTTC. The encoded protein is CASSYSKGRGDYEQYF.

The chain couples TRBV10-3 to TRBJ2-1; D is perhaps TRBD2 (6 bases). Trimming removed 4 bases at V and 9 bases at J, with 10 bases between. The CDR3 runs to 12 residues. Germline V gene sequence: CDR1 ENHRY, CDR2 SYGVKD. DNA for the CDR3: TGTGCCATCAGTGCCGCGGGGACTGAGCAGTTCTTC. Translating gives CAISAAGTEQFF.

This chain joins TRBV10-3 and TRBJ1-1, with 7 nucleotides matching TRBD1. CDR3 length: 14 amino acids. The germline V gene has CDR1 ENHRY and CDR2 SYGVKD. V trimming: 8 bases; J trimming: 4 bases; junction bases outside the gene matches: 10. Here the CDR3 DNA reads TGTGCCATCGGAAGTAACAGGGACAGCACTGAAGCTTTCTTT. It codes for CAIGSNRDSTEAFF.

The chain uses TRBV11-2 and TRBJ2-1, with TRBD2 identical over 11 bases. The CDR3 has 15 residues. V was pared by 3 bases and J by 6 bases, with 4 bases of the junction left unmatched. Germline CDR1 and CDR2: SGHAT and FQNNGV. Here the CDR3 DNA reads TGTGCCAGCAGCTTCGGAACTAGCGGGAGCAATGAGCAGTTCTTC. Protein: CASSFGTSGSNEQFF. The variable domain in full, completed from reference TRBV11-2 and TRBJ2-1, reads EAGVAQSPRYKIIEKRQSVAFWCNPISGHATLYWYQQILGQGPKLLIQFQNNGVVDDSQLPKDRFSAERLKGVDSTLKIQPAKLEDSAVYLCASSFGTSGSNEQFFGPGTRLTVL.